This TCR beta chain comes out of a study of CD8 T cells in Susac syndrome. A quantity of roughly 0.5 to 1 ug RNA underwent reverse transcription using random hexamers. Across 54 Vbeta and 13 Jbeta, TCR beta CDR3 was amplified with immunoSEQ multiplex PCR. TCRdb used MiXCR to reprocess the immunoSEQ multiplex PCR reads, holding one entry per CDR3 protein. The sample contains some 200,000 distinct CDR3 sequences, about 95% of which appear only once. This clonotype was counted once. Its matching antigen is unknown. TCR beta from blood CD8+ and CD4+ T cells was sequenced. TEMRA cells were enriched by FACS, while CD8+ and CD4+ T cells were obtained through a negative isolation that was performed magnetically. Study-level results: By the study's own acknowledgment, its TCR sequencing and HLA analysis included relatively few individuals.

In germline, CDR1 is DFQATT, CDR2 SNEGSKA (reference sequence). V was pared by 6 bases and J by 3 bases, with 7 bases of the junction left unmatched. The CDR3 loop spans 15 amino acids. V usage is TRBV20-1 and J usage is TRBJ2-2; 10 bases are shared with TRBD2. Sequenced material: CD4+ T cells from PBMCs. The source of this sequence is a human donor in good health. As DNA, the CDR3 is TGCAGTGCCAGAAGTCTAGCGGGAGACACCGGGGAGCTGTTTTTT. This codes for CSARSLAGDTGELFF.